This T cell receptor (beta chain) was profiled in a study of T cells in Graves' hyperthyroidism and ophthalmopathy. Ten or more counts support this clonotype. Authors of the study amplified TCR beta CDR3 regions from RNA transcripts. HTBI primers were used for first-round RT-PCR of the TCR CDR3. MiXCR, applied by TCRdb to the multiplex PCR reads, yields one record per CDR3 protein. Of approximately 150,000 distinct CDR3 sequences listed, 9.4% are singletons. This receptor was taken from a woman aged 18-29 years with Graves' hyperthyroidism that later progressed to Graves' ophthalmopathy. Sequencing was carried out using blood.

In DNA form, the CDR3 reads TGTGCCACCTCTGTCTCCTATAATTCACCCCTCCACTTT. It encodes CATSVSYNSPLHF. J is TRBJ1-6 and V is TRBV9; D remains unclear. The CDR3 runs 13 residues. Germline V gives CDR1 SGDLS, CDR2 YYNGEE. The V end lost 9 bases, the J end lost 0 bases, and 7 bases lay between the germline ends. The full variable domain, rest sourced from reference TRBV9 and TRBJ1-6, is DSGVTQTPKHLITATGQRVTLRCSPRSGDLSVYWYQQSLDQGLQFLIQYYNGEERAKGNILERFSAQQFPDLHSELNLSSLELGDSALYFCATSVSYNSPLHFGNGTRLTVT.